The rows below give T cell receptor beta chains drawn from one sample of a study of long-term antiretroviral therapy in people with HIV. Measured with immunoSEQ multiplex PCR; TCRdb has only the in-frame clones, and not every one. The sample lists more than 20,000 clones, less than 85% seen once, with roughly 18% in the top ten. The source was unsorted PBMCs, collected 0.5 years before starting antiretroviral therapy. These receptors were obtained from a man aged 40-55 years with HIV. CDR3s include the opening cysteine and the closing phenylalanine or tryptophan. A D gene is named only where the DNA matches it firmly. Not every row has a clone size; where given, it reads once, few, many or a size class.

d_call j_call clone_size v_call cdr3_nt cdr3_aa
- TRBJ1-1 few TRBV14 TGTGCCAGCAGCCAAGGACCTAACACTGAAGCTTTCTTT CASSQGPNTEAFF
TRBD1 TRBJ2-2 - TRBV6-6 TGTGCCGGGGGACAGTTGAACACCGGGGAGCTGTTTTTT CAGGQLNTGELFF
TRBD2 TRBJ2-1 - TRBV28 TGTGCCAGCAGGACACTAGCGGAGCAGTTCTTC CASRTLAEQFF
TRBD1 TRBJ1-4 - TRBV15 TGTGCCACCAGCAGAGCGAGGGCTACGGGGACAGACAATGAAAAACTGTTTTTT CATSRARATGTDNEKLFF
TRBD1 TRBJ2-3 - TRBV6-5 TGTGCCAGTAAGAGAGGGGGCCCCACAGATACGCAGTATTTT CASKRGGPTDTQYF
- TRBJ2-6 - TRBV6-5 TGTGCCAGCAGTTACCAGCCTGGGTACGGGGCCAACGTCCTGACTTTC CASSYQPGYGANVLTF
- TRBJ2-7 - TRBV5-8 TGTGCCAGCAGCTTCGGAGTTGGGTACGAGCAGTACTTC CASSFGVGYEQYF
- TRBJ1-1 once TRBV7-2 TGTGCCAGCAGTCAAACAATTTCGCCGCCGGCTTTCTTT CASSQTISPPAFF
TRBD2 TRBJ2-7 - TRBV18 TGTGCCAGCTCACCCGGGGGGGGGACTTATGAGCAGTACTTC CASSPGGGTYEQYF
- TRBJ2-5 - TRBV18 TGTGCCAGCTCCCTCAAGGATTTTCAAGAGACCCAGTACTTC CASSLKDFQETQYF
TRBD2 TRBJ2-5 - TRBV6-6 TGTGCCAGCAGGTTTACTAGCGGGGGGGCCTTGGAGACCCAGTACTTC CASRFTSGGALETQYF
- TRBJ1-2 - TRBV28 TGTGCCAGCACCTCGGACCGTAACTATGGCTACACCTTC CASTSDRNYGYTF
TRBD1 TRBJ2-1 once TRBV5-6 TGTGCCAGCAGCTCGCCGGGACAGGGGTACAATGAGCAGTTCTTC CASSSPGQGYNEQFF
- TRBJ2-1 - TRBV11-2 TGTGCCAGCAGCTTAGACAGGGGACCCTACAATGAGCAGTTCTTC CASSLDRGPYNEQFF
- TRBJ1-1 - TRBV29-1 TGCAGCGTTGGAGAGGGTGGGCACACTGAAGCTTTCTTT CSVGEGGHTEAFF
- TRBJ1-4 - TRBV30 TGTGCCTGGTCCGGAACAACTAATGAAAAACTGTTTTTT CAWSGTTNEKLFF
- TRBJ2-7 - TRBV2 TGTGCCAGCACAGGCTCCTACGAGCAGTACTTC CASTGSYEQYF
- TRBJ2-1 few TRBV19 TGTGCCAGTAGTATAGTCGGAATCGGCTCGGGGTCTCACAATGAGCAGTTCTTC CASSIVGIGSGSHNEQFF
- TRBJ1-6 once TRBV4-3 TGCGCCAGCAGCCAAGTGGGAGGGGAGAACTATAATTCACCCCTCCACTTT CASSQVGGENYNSPLHF
- TRBJ2-3 - TRBV30 TGTGCCTATCGCACAGATACGCAGTATTTT CAYRTDTQYF
- TRBJ2-2 - TRBV18 TGTGCCAGCTCACCCCTCCCTAGGACGAACACCGGGGAGCTGTTTTTT CASSPLPRTNTGELFF
- TRBJ2-7 - TRBV9 TGTGCCAGCAGCTTCCGGGACACTATCACCTACGAGCAGTACTTC CASSFRDTITYEQYF
TRBD1 TRBJ2-3 - TRBV2 TGTGCCAGCAGTGAGGGACAGGGGGGAAAGATAGGAGATACGCAGTATTTT CASSEGQGGKIGDTQYF
- TRBJ1-2 - TRBV19 TGTGCCAGTACTGAAGGTTTGTCCTATGGCTACACCTTC CASTEGLSYGYTF
- TRBJ1-5 - TRBV9 TGTGCCAGCAGCGTAGGGCCAGAGTATAGCAATCAGCCCCAGCATTTT CASSVGPEYSNQPQHF
- TRBJ1-1 - TRBV6-5 TGTGCCAGCAGTTACTCGAGTGGGGCTGAAGCTTTCTTT CASSYSSGAEAFF
- TRBJ2-2 medium-sized TRBV5-1 TGCGCCAGCAGCCGGGGACACAGGGACACCGGGGAGCTGTTTTTT CASSRGHRDTGELFF
- TRBJ2-7 - TRBV30 TGTGCCTGGAGTCCCCAGGGGTACGAGCAGTACTTC CAWSPQGYEQYF
- TRBJ1-3 - TRBV15 TGTGCCACCAGCACCAGACAGGTTGGATCTGGAAACACCATATATTTT CATSTRQVGSGNTIYF
- TRBJ1-1 - TRBV20-1 TGCAGTGCTAGTGGGGACACTGAAGCTTTCTTT CSASGDTEAFF
TRBD2 TRBJ2-3 - TRBV6-4 TGTGCCAGCAGTGACTCGAAGCGGGGGAGCACAGATACGCAGTATTTT CASSDSKRGSTDTQYF
- TRBJ1-3 - TRBV9 TGTGCCAGCAGCGAGGGCAGTGCCTCTGGAAACACCATATATTTT CASSEGSASGNTIYF
TRBD2 TRBJ2-7 - TRBV5-4 TGTGCCAGCAGCTTCCTGGGTGGACTAGCGTTGAGCGAGCAGTACTTC CASSFLGGLALSEQYF
- TRBJ1-1 - TRBV30 TGTGCCTGGAGTCCCCGGGGTGAAGCTTTCTTT CAWSPRGEAFF
- TRBJ1-2 few TRBV4-1 TGCGCCAGCAGGGGAGCGGCGGCGGGTGAGACCTTC CASRGAAAGETF
- TRBJ1-5 - TRBV7-9 TGTGCCAGCAACTCTTTAGGACCCAATCAGCCCCAGCATTTT CASNSLGPNQPQHF
- TRBJ1-6 once TRBV30 TGTGCCTGGAGTTCCCCCCCCCTCCACTTT CAWSSPPLHF
- TRBJ1-2 - TRBV7-6 TGTGCCAGCAGCTTAGTGGGGGGCGCCTATGGCTACACCTTC CASSLVGGAYGYTF
- TRBJ1-6 - TRBV5-1 TGCGCCAGCAGCTTGGAGGACGCCGATAATTCACCCCTCCACTTT CASSLEDADNSPLHF
TRBD1 TRBJ2-7 - TRBV5-6 TGTGCCAGCAGCTGGCCCGGGACAGGGAGGTACGAGCAGTACTTC CASSWPGTGRYEQYF
TRBD1 TRBJ1-1 - TRBV28 TGTGCCAGCAGTTTGGACAGGGGGCCTATGAACACTGAAGCTTTCTTT CASSLDRGPMNTEAFF
- TRBJ2-5 - TRBV5-1 TGCGCCAGCGCTCAATTGAGCTCGGAAGAGACCCAGTACTTC CASAQLSSEETQYF
- TRBJ2-1 - TRBV5-8 TGTGCCAGCAGTTTAGGGTGGGGATCCTACAATGAGCAGTTCTTC CASSLGWGSYNEQFF
- TRBJ2-2 - TRBV14 TGTGCCAGCAGCTTCCTTTCGCCCGGGGAGCTGTTTTTT CASSFLSPGELFF
- TRBJ2-7 - TRBV5-1 TGCGCCAGCAGCTTATCGGGGGTAGTTGGATCCTACGAGCAGTACTTC CASSLSGVVGSYEQYF
TRBD1 TRBJ1-4 - TRBV5-1 TGCGCCAGCAGCTCAAGACAGGGTGGTGAAAAACTGTTTTTT CASSSRQGGEKLFF